The present entry profiles one T cell receptor (beta chain) with its context. No antigen is known for it. The record originates from a study of T cell responses to AZD1222 COVID-19 vaccine. Sequencing used immunoSEQ multiplex PCR; TCRdb keeps in-frame clones, though not all of them. The table shows 70,000 to 90,000 clones, with around 86% occurring only once. The study pooled second doses at about 4 or about 12 weeks. Study-level results: It was only five to seven AZD1222 recipients who were seropositive at baseline. After two AZD1222 doses, spike-specific TCR breadth and depth rose versus day 0.

Trimming cost V 2 bases and J 7 bases; bases outside gene matches: 9. Germline CDR1 reads SGHRS; CDR2 reads YFSETQ. The CDR3 contains 16 residues. This TCR derives from an adult who received the AZD1222 COVID-19 vaccine. The starting material was peripheral blood, obtained 28 days after the second AZD1222 dose. The V call is TRBV5-1, the J call TRBJ2-1; 10 positions agree with TRBD1. Here the CDR3 reads CASSFSRQGARNEQFF. As DNA, the CDR3 is TGCGCCAGCAGCTTCTCCCGACAGGGGGCGAGAAATGAGCAGTTCTTC. Combining the CDR3 with reference TRBV5-1 and TRBJ2-1 gives the whole variable domain KAGVTQTPRYLIKTRGQQVTLSCSPISGHRSVSWYQQTPGQGLQFLFEYFSETQRNKGNFPGRFSGRQFSNSRSEMNVSTLELGDSALYLCASSFSRQGARNEQFFGPGTRLTVL.